Listed here are 6 T cell receptor beta chains from one sample, sequenced in a study of CD8 T cells in ankylosing spondylitis. Study-level results: Made up of several highly homologous variants, a TCR beta motif appeared characteristic of ankylosing spondylitis blood.

No antigen has been identified for these receptors. A single record per CDR3 protein comes from TCRdb applying MiXCR to the 5' RACE reads. The table has roughly 700,000 distinct CDR3 sequences, around 17% seen once. Material for sequencing was blood, either unsorted or a sorted T cell fraction (not recorded which). The receptor set was obtained from a male donor with ankylosing spondylitis.

The rearrangement joins TRBV27 to TRBJ1-1; possibly TRBD1 for D (5 bases). Deletions cut 3 bases from V and 5 bases from J, with 13 bases between. Germline CDR1 reads MNHEY; CDR2 reads SMNVEV (reference sequence). There are 14 residues in the CDR3. CDR3 region: CASSLRRVGTEAFF. The CDR3 nucleotides are TGTGCCAGCAGTTTGCGCAGGGTTGGGACTGAAGCTTTCTTT.

This clonotype was seen ten or more times. The chain is built from TRBV12-3 or TRBV12-4 and TRBJ1-5; D call uncertain. The CDR3 has 11 amino acids. V lost 3 bases and J 11 bases, leaving 8 bases between the germline ends. The CDR3 protein is CASSFDKAQHF. The CDR3 coding sequence is TGTGCCAGCAGTTTCGACAAAGCCCAGCATTTT.

A single count supports this clonotype. This chain joins TRBV5-1 and TRBJ2-7; D perhaps matches TRBD1 (5 bases). The ends were cut back, 4 bases at V and 2 bases at J, with 19 bases in the middle. CDR3 length equals 16 residues. Germline V CDR1 and CDR2: SGHRS, YFSETQ. CDR3 DNA: TGCGCCAGCAGCCAAGAGACAGATACTCAAACCTACGAGCAGTACTTC. Protein: CASSQETDTQTYEQYF.

The gene calls are TRBV20-1 and TRBJ2-5; 12 nucleotides line up with TRBD2. Germline values: CDR1 DFQATT, CDR2 SNEGSKA (reference sequence). The trim removed 2 bases at V and 5 bases at J, leaving 15 bases unmatched. The CDR3 has 18 residues. This CDR3 reads CSARSIRASGRAGETQYF. CDR3 coding DNA: TGCAGTGCTAGATCCATAAGGGCTAGCGGGAGGGCGGGGGAGACCCAGTACTTC.

This clonotype has more than one count but fewer than ten. CDR3 sequence: CAWSAVVETQYF. Written as DNA, the CDR3 is TGTGCCTGGAGCGCCGTTGTGGAGACCCAGTACTTC. The chain has TRBV30 and TRBJ2-5; no clear D gene. V lost 3 bases and J lost 5, with 10 bases in between. The CDR3 contains 12 residues. Per the germline V gene, CDR1 is GTSNPN and CDR2 is SVGIG (reference sequence).

This clonotype was observed a few times. This chain uses TRBV7-9 with TRBJ1-1, with D perhaps matching TRBD1 (6 bases). V was trimmed by 5 bases and J by 4 bases, leaving 14 bases between them. Germline values: CDR1 SEHNR, CDR2 FQNEAQ (reference sequence). The CDR3 is made up of 14 amino acids. The CDR3 reads CASSHRERITEAFF. DNA for the CDR3: TGTGCCAGCAGCCACAGGGAGCGGATCACTGAAGCTTTCTTT.